The 8 T cell receptor beta chains in this list originate from one sample, sequenced in a study of blood T cell repertoires in COVID-19. Here immunoSEQ multiplex PCR was the method, and the copy in TCRdb shows in-frame clones only, minus some. The sample contains 80,000 to 100,000 clones, over 70% of which appear only once. Sequenced input: peripheral blood. The receptors come from a man aged 45-65 years who had recovered from COVID-19.

The genes are TRBV28 and TRBJ2-7; D possibly corresponds to TRBD2 (6 bases). The CDR3 runs to 13 residues. V was clipped by 3 bases and J by 0 bases, with 6 bases between them. Germline V gene sequence: CDR1 MDHEN, CDR2 SYDVKM. This chain's CDR3 is CASSLGGSYEQYF. CDR3 nucleotides: TGTGCCAGCAGTTTGGGAGGCTCCTACGAGCAGTACTTC.

The rearrangement uses TRBV19 and TRBJ2-7; TRBD1 matches 10 bases. CDR3 size: 13 residues. The V gene end was trimmed by 4 bases and the J gene end by 9 bases; junction bases not matched to a gene: 6. Germline CDR1 and CDR2: LNHDA and SQIVND (reference sequence). CDR3 nucleotides: TGTGCCAGTAGTACCGGGGACAGGGGCAGGCAGTACTTC. It translates to CASSTGDRGRQYF.

This sequence joins TRBV6-2 or TRBV6-3 and TRBJ2-1, with 10 bases fitting TRBD2. This CDR3 is built from 16 residues. The germline CDR1 and CDR2 sequences are MNHEY and SVGEGT. J gave up 3 bases and V 4 bases, and 6 bases lay outside the gene matches. DNA for the CDR3: TGTGCCAGCAGTTCCAAGGGACTAGCGTTCTACAATGAGCAGTTCTTC. This translates into CASSSKGLAFYNEQFF.

The chain joins TRBV11-2 to TRBJ1-4, with D perhaps TRBD1 (5 bases). V lost 3 bases and J 8 bases, leaving 13 bases between the germline ends. CDR3 length: 14 residues. CDR1 and CDR2 (germline): SGHAT, FQNNGV. The DNA of the CDR3 is TGTGCCAGCAGCTTGGGGGGGAAGGCGGAAAAACTGTTTTTT. It codes for CASSLGGKAEKLFF.

This clone was observed a handful of times. V and J are TRBV15 and TRBJ1-1; a possible D gene is TRBD1 (5 bases). CDR3 size: 15 residues. Per the germline V gene, CDR1 is LNHNV and CDR2 is YYDKDF (reference sequence). Trimming removed 2 bases from V and 5 bases from J, with 15 bases in between. The DNA of the CDR3 is TGTGCCACCAGCAGAAAAGGAGGGGTATCTACTGAAGCTTTCTTT. Translation gives CATSRKGGVSTEAFF.

This chain uses TRBV18 with TRBJ1-4, with no clear D. V gave up 1 base and J gave up 1 base, with 10 bases separating them. From germline, CDR1 is KGHSH and CDR2 LQKENI. This CDR3 spans 16 amino acids. The DNA for the CDR3 is TGTGCCAGCTCACCACTCGCCCGGGGAACTAATGAAAAACTGTTTTTT. The encoded protein is CASSPLARGTNEKLFF.

This chain links TRBV29-1 with TRBJ1-2; D remains ambiguous. The CDR3 length is 12 residues. V shed 7 bases and J shed 2 bases, with 11 bases lying between them. The germline V gene has CDR1 SQVTM and CDR2 ANQGSEA. The CDR3 coding sequence is TGCAGCGGCGGGGAGGGAAACTATGGCTACACCTTC. Protein: CSGGEGNYGYTF. The full variable domain, rest sourced from reference TRBV29-1 and TRBJ1-2, is SAVISQKPSRDICQRGTSLTIQCQVDSQVTMMFWYRQQPGQSLTLIATANQGSEATYESGFVIDKFPISRPNLTFSTLTVSNMSPEDSSIYLCSGGEGNYGYTFGSGTRLTVV.

The CDR3 loop is CASTYGAGGTDTQYF. In DNA, the CDR3 is TGTGCCAGCACCTACGGGGCGGGAGGCACAGATACGCAGTATTTT. This chain uses TRBV2 with TRBJ2-3, with 7 bases lining up with TRBD2. Germline V gene data show CDR1 as SNHLY and CDR2 as FYNNEI. V shed 7 bases and J 1 base; nucleotides not matched to a gene: 8. The CDR3 sequence is 15 residues long. The complete variable domain, with remaining parts taken from reference TRBV2 and TRBJ2-3, reads EPEVTQTPSHQVTQMGQEVILRCVPISNHLYFYWYRQILGQKVEFLVSFYNNEISEKSEIFDDQFSVERPDGSNFTLKIRSTKLEDSAMYFCASTYGAGGTDTQYFGPGTRLTVL.